This T cell receptor (beta chain) was found in a study of cytomegalovirus exposure and HLA in healthy donors. The CDR3 has 14 residues. V was pared by 3 bases and J by 5 bases, with 4 bases of the junction left unmatched. Germline values: CDR1 LNHDA, CDR2 SQIVND (reference sequence). With 60 Vbeta and 13 Jbeta primers, the PCR was carried out. Original analysis: Counted up in a later analysis, unique TCR beta chains came to some 82 million, with around 9.9 million shared. Profiling relied on immunoSEQ multiplex PCR, and the TCRdb table lists in-frame clones only, not all of them. The V and J calls and clone size were taken over from that table, and D and trimming were inferred from the DNA. This table holds 100,000 to 150,000 clones. General observations from the study: A previous analysis found most TCR beta V segments productive roughly 90% or roughly 30% of the time. The study recorded over 150 TCR beta chains that were cytomegalovirus-associated.

About this clone itself: What it recognizes is unknown.

The gene calls are TRBV19 and TRBJ2-7; 10 bases are a match to TRBD1. The sequence came from a man aged 35 to 55 in good health and CMV-seronegative. The sequenced sample was PBMCs. CDR3 coding DNA: TGTGCCAGTAGTATTGTGGACAGGGGGAACGAGCAGTACTTC. Protein sequence: CASSIVDRGNEQYF.